The sequence of this T cell receptor beta chain was determined in a study of Graves' ophthalmopathy and Graves' hyperthyroidism. Points from the study as a whole: Ophthalmopathy progression was predicted with 55% to 71% sensitivity and 72% to 80% specificity.

The CDR3 runs 11 residues. The V gene's germline CDR1 is DFQATT and CDR2 SNEGSKA (reference sequence). The V end lost 6 bases, the J end lost 11 bases, and 13 bases lay between the germline ends. Beta-chain TCR CDR3 regions were amplified from RNA transcripts. First-round RT-PCR employed HTBI primers, with a second-round multiplex PCR after it. Each CDR3 protein is one row after TCRdb ran MiXCR on the multiplex PCR reads. This table has some 1.1 million distinct CDR3 sequences, roughly 35% appearing once. Additional autoimmune diseases, uncontrolled infections, pregnancy or lactation disqualified patients. This clonotype has ten or more counts. As yet, its antigen is unknown.

V gene TRBV20-1 combines with J gene TRBJ1-4; D gene unclear. This TCR came from an adult man with Graves' hyperthyroidism. Sequencing was performed on peripheral blood or thyroid tissue (not recorded which). The CDR3 DNA reads TGCAGTGCCCCGCGTCGCGGGAAACTGTTTTTT. Its translation is CSAPRRGKLFF.